This T cell receptor (beta chain) derives from a study of shared clonotypes between healthy human individuals. Germline CDR1 reads SQVTM; CDR2 reads ANQGSEA. Trimming at V came to 2 bases and at J to 2 bases, leaving 7 bases not matched to a gene. The CDR3 covers 15 residues. Naive CD8 cells lacked CD45RO and underwent positive selection for CCR7, leaving out terminally differentiated effector memory CD45RA+ cells. A roughly 220 ng quantity of DNA, 32,000 or so T cell genomes, went into the sorted-subset replicate PCRs. The assay was immunoSEQ multiplex PCR, and TCRdb's table has in-frame clones only and misses some. The sample shows about 2.1 million clones, 80% to 95% of them seen only once.

Input material: naive CD8+ T cells from PBMCs. This chain uses TRBV29-1 with TRBJ2-7; 9 positions match TRBD2. This TCR was recovered from a man aged 18 to 30 in good health. Some clones in this sample may be carry-over from other donors' samples. The CDR3 region has the DNA TGCAGCGTTGAACTGACTAGCGGAGCAGCCTACGAGCAGTACTTC. Protein product: CSVELTSGAAYEQYF.